The 18 T cell receptor beta chains below come from one sample, sequenced in a study of T-cell reconstitution after alpha-beta-depleted transplantation in children. Preparation of the TCRbeta library was carried out with unique molecular identifiers. TCRdb redid the calling of the PCR reads with MiXCR, one entry per CDR3 protein. The sample contains about 830,000 distinct CDR3 sequences, about 16% of which appear only once. The sample consisted of PBMCs, mostly from graft donor cells, taken 360 days after TCRalphabeta/CD19-depleted stem cell transplant. The receptors derive from a male patient younger than 18 who had a stem cell transplant for acute lymphoblastic leukemia, so the T cells may come from the graft donor.

This clonotype has a handful of counts. The V call is TRBV20-1, the J call TRBJ1-5; 7 bases align to TRBD1. Germline CDR1 DFQATT, CDR2 SNEGSKA (reference sequence). The CDR3 sequence is 14 residues long. V shed 1 base, J shed 5 bases, and the junction held 5 bases outside the gene matches. CDR3 in amino acids: CSARVAGGHQPQHF. The DNA of the CDR3 is TGCAGTGCTAGAGTGGCAGGGGGTCATCAGCCCCAGCATTTT.

This clonotype appeared a few times. A junction boundary mismatches the germline segment, possibly from a read error. The V and J genes are TRBV5-1 and TRBJ2-7; D perhaps matches TRBD2 (6 bases). Germline CDR1 is SGHRS and CDR2 is YFSETQ. The CDR3 loop spans 14 amino acids. CDR3 nucleotide sequence: TGTGCCAGCAGCTTAGAGGGAGGCCTCTACGAGCAGTACTTC. Amino acid sequence: CASSLEGGLYEQYF.

This clonotype has at least ten counts. For the CDR3, the DNA is TGTGCCAGCAGCTCTGGACTAGCGGAATACAATGAGCAGTTCTTC. Its protein is CASSSGLAEYNEQFF. The chain couples TRBV9 to TRBJ2-1; TRBD2 agrees at 10 bases. The V and J ends lost 4 bases and 4 bases, in that order; junction bases with no gene match: 5. The CDR3 is 15 residues long. CDR1 SGDLS and CDR2 YYNGEE come from the germline V gene.

V usage is TRBV5-5 and J usage is TRBJ2-5; TRBD1 agrees at 8 bases. The V gene's germline CDR1 is SGHKS and CDR2 YYEKEE (reference sequence). V lost 5 bases to trimming and J lost 4 bases; unmatched junction nucleotides: 7. There are 14 residues in the CDR3. CDR3 sequence: CASRGDRTGETQYF. CDR3 in DNA: TGTGCCAGCAGGGGGGACAGGACGGGAGAGACCCAGTACTTC.

The rearrangement uses TRBV12-3 or TRBV12-4 and TRBJ1-5, with 7 bases lining up with TRBD1. The CDR3 spans 15 residues. With V trimmed by 5 bases and J by 5 bases, 9 bases remained unmatched. The CDR3 DNA reads as TGTGCCAGCAGTGGGGACAGCTTGGGACATCAGCCCCAGCATTTT. Its protein product is CASSGDSLGHQPQHF.

This chain uses TRBV14 with TRBJ1-4, with D possibly matching TRBD1 (6 bases). Germline assignment: CDR1 SGHDN and CDR2 FVKESK. V lost 5 bases, J lost 4 bases, and 8 bases lay in between. The CDR3 contains 13 residues. CDR3 nucleotide sequence: TGTGCCAGCAGCAGGGGGTATAATGAAAAACTGTTTTTT. It codes for CASSRGYNEKLFF.

This sequence joins TRBV7-6 and TRBJ2-7; D is uncertain. V was shortened by 1 base and J by 6 bases, with 16 bases between the two germline ends. Germline-derived CDR1 and CDR2 are SGHVS and FNYEAQ. There are 15 residues in the CDR3. CDR3 DNA sequence: TGTGCCAGCAGCTTAGACCCCTATAAGACGGGCGAGCAGTACTTC. It translates to CASSLDPYKTGEQYF.

V usage is TRBV5-1 and J usage is TRBJ2-5; D tentatively reads TRBD1 or TRBD2 (6 bases each). V was cut by 5 bases and J by 5 bases, with 13 bases left in between. Germline CDR1 SGHRS, CDR2 YFSETQ. The CDR3 is made up of 13 amino acids. CDR3 in amino acids: CASRSIGGETQYF. The DNA for the CDR3 is TGCGCCAGCAGATCCATAGGGGGGGAGACCCAGTACTTC.

The J gene is TRBJ1-1, the V gene TRBV4-1; D not certain. The CDR3 has 13 amino acids. CDR1 is MGHRA and CDR2 is YSYEKL in the germline V gene. V was clipped by 7 bases and J by 5 bases, with 14 bases between them. DNA for the CDR3: TGCGCCAGCAAGCCCGGAGTGTTGACTGAAGCTTTCTTT. The encoded protein is CASKPGVLTEAFF.

This clonotype was observed many times. V gene TRBV12-3 or TRBV12-4 combines with J gene TRBJ2-1; 11 bases are shared with TRBD2. J lost 3 bases, V lost 5 bases, and 6 bases had no gene match. The CDR3 totals 16 residues. DNA for the CDR3: TGTGCCAGCAGTGGCTTAGCGGGAGGGTACTACAATGAGCAGTTCTTC. This encodes CASSGLAGGYYNEQFF.

This clonotype was recorded at least ten times. V gene TRBV18 combines with J gene TRBJ2-7; 8 positions agree with TRBD1. The CDR3 is made up of 13 amino acids. CDR1 and CDR2 (germline): KGHSH, LQKENI. V shed 2 bases, J shed 4 bases, and the junction held 1 base outside the gene matches. CDR3 DNA: TGTGCCAGCTCACCAAGGACAGGGTACGAGCAGTACTTC. Translating gives CASSPRTGYEQYF.

The V and J genes are TRBV27 and TRBJ1-1; no reliable D call. Germline V CDR1 and CDR2: MNHEY, SMNVEV (reference sequence). V was clipped by 2 bases and J by 5 bases, with 12 bases between them. The CDR3 contains 14 residues. The CDR3 DNA is TGTGCCAGCAGTTTACGGGGTTGGGGTACTGAAGCTTTCTTT. It yields the protein CASSLRGWGTEAFF.

This clonotype has only a few counts. The V gene is TRBV5-1, the J gene TRBJ2-1, with D unresolved. Trimming removed 1 base at V and 9 bases at J, with 11 bases between. CDR3 length: 13 residues. Germline assignment: CDR1 SGHRS and CDR2 YFSETQ. CDR3 protein: CASSLIISGEQFF. DNA of the CDR3: TGCGCCAGCAGCTTGATAATCAGTGGTGAGCAGTTCTTC.

This clonotype was counted between two and nine times. The chain has TRBV5-1 and TRBJ1-1; D call uncertain. This CDR3 region has 15 residues. V was pared by 3 bases and J by 5 bases, with 17 bases between. Germline V gene sequence: CDR1 SGHRS, CDR2 YFSETQ. Here the CDR3 reads CASSSLEYGGTEAFF. The CDR3 DNA sequence: TGCGCCAGCAGCTCGCTCGAGTACGGCGGGACTGAAGCTTTCTTT.

The sample holds a few counts of this clonotype. The CDR3 reads CASSQEPRGVGLAGETQYF. The DNA of the CDR3 is TGTGCCAGCAGCCAAGAGCCCCGAGGAGTGGGACTAGCGGGAGAGACCCAGTACTTC. The chain recombines TRBV4-2 with TRBJ2-5; 12 nucleotides line up with TRBD2. V lost 0 bases to trimming and J lost 4 bases; unmatched junction nucleotides: 12. This CDR3 region has 19 residues. In germline, CDR1 is LGHNA, CDR2 YNFKEQ.

This clonotype was seen only a few times. The chain couples TRBV4-1 to TRBJ2-7; TRBD1 agrees at 11 bases. The CDR3 covers 15 residues. The ends lost 4 bases at V and 5 bases at J; junction bases unmatched: 7. Germline V gives CDR1 MGHRA, CDR2 YSYEKL. Written as DNA, the CDR3 is TGCGCCAGCAGCCGGACCGGACAGGGGGCCCACGAGCAGTACTTC. As protein: CASSRTGQGAHEQYF.

This clonotype was observed a handful of times. The chain recombines TRBV7-9 with TRBJ2-2; either TRBD1 or TRBD2 may supply D (5 bases each). The CDR3 consists of 14 residues. V was cut by 5 bases and J by 6 bases, with 13 bases left in between. Germline V CDR1 and CDR2: SEHNR, FQNEAQ (reference sequence). The CDR3 DNA reads as TGTGCCAGCAGCCGGGGCGAGGGTGCCGGGGAGCTGTTTTTT. Encoded protein: CASSRGEGAGELFF. Variable domain in full (rest from reference TRBV7-9 and TRBJ2-2): DTGVSQNPRHKITKRGQNVTFRCDPISEHNRLYWYRQTLGQGPEFLTYFQNEAQLEKSRLLSDRFSAERPKGSFSTLEIQRTEQGDSAMYLCASSRGEGAGELFFGEGSRLTVL.

The CDR3, as DNA: TGTGCCAGCAGCTTAATTAGGACCCCGTCCCAAGAGACCCAGTACTTC. Protein: CASSLIRTPSQETQYF. The chain couples TRBV7-9 to TRBJ2-5; D not resolved. Germline CDR1 and CDR2: SEHNR and FQNEAQ (reference sequence). This CDR3 spans 16 amino acids. The germline V and J ends were trimmed by 2 bases and 1 base, with 14 bases remaining between them.